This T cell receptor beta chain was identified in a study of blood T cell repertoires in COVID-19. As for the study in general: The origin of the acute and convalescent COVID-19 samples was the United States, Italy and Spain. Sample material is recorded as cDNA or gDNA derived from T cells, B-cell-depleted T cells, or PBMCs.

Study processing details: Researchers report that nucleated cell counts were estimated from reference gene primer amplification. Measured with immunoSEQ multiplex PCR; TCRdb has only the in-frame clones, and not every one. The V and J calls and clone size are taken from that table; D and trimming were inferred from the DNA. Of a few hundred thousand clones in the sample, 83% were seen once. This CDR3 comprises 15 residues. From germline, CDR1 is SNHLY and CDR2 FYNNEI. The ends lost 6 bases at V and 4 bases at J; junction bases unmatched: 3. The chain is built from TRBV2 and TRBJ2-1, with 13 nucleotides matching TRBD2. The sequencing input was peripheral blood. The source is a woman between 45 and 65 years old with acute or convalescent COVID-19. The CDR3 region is CASRTSGGSYNEQFF. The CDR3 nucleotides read TGTGCCAGCAGGACTAGCGGGGGGTCTTACAATGAGCAGTTCTTC.